This entry features one T cell receptor (beta chain) sequence. What it binds is unknown. The sample is drawn from a study of response to subunit inactivated influenza vaccine. Germline V lookup: CDR1 LGHNA, CDR2 YSLEER. The CDR3 contains 15 residues. V dropped 1 base and J dropped 6; count of bases not matched to a gene: 5. TCRdb ran MiXCR on the RT-PCR reads and lists one entry per CDR3 protein. This table has about 500,000 distinct CDR3 sequences, over 10% appearing once. Overall study results and limits: The authors suggested that few new T cells are recruited per seasonal influenza vaccination.

The chain is built from TRBV4-3 and TRBJ2-2, with 7 positions matching TRBD2. The source is a man aged 50 to 60 who received an inactivated influenza vaccine. The input for sequencing was PBMCs from blood, taken more than 35 days after vaccination. CDR3 DNA sequence: TGCGCCAGCAGCCAAGGCGGGGGTCTAGCCGGGGAGCTGTTTTTT. This gives the protein CASSQGGGLAGELFF.